This T cell receptor (beta chain) is from a study of vaccination effects on CD4 cells after COVID-19. As for the study in general: Post-vaccine draws lagged the second dose by a median of 72 days.

CDR1 SEHNR and CDR2 FQNEAQ come from the germline V gene (reference sequence). This CDR3 region has 18 residues. The V gene end was trimmed by 4 bases and the J gene end by 1 base; junction bases not matched to a gene: 13. Sequencing was performed with immunoSEQ multiplex PCR; in TCRdb, only in-frame clones are kept and a portion is missing. The table lists 25,000 to 30,000 clones, over 65% of them singletons. Under the ViraFEST assay, PBMC were stimulated with viral peptide pools so that antigen-specific CD4+ T cells expanded. Sequencing was performed afterwards. Having been cultured for 9 to 11 days, the cells underwent CD4+ T cell isolation. Of the BNT162b2 and mRNA-1273 vaccines, participants received two doses of one or the other. A few million PBMC were seeded per well and grown in the presence of roughly 9.3 IU/ml IL-2 and about 10 ug/ml peptides. Cultures received IL-2 medium that replaced half the medium on days 3 and 7.

Turning to this clone: The antigen remains undetermined.

The chain combines TRBV7-9 with TRBJ1-1; 9 bases agree with TRBD1. The sequence was collected from a human donor who received a COVID-19 vaccine. The specimen was CD4+ T cells from PBMCs cultured with HCoV-NL63 spike peptides, collected after COVID-19 vaccination. CDR3 DNA: TGTGCCAGCAGCTCCAACCCACAGGGGGCGGAAAGGAACACTGAAGCTTTCTTT. Its protein is CASSSNPQGAERNTEAFF.